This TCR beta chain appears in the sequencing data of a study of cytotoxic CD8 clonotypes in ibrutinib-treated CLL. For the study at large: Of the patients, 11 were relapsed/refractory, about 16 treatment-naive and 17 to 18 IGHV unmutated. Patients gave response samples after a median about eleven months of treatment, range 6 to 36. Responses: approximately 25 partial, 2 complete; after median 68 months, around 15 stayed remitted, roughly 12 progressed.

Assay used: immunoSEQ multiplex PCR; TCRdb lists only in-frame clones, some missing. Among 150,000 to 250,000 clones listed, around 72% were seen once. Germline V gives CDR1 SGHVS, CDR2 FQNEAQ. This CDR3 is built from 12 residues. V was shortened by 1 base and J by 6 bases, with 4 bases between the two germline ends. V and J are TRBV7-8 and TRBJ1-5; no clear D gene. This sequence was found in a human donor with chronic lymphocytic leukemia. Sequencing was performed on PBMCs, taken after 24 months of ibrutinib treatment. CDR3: CASSLGLQPQHF. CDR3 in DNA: TGTGCCAGCAGCTTAGGCCTTCAGCCCCAGCATTTT. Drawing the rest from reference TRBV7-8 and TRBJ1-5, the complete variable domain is GAGVSQSPRYKVAKRGQDVALRCDPISGHVSLFWYQQALGQGPEFLTYFQNEAQLDKSGLPSDRFFAERPEGSVSTLKIQRTQQEDSAVYLCASSLGLQPQHFGDGTRLSIL.